This T cell receptor beta chain stems from a study of T cell responses to AZD1222 COVID-19 vaccine (dated by TCRdb to the early 2020s). In the study overall: AZD1222 recipients whose second dose came at about 4 weeks and those whose second dose came at about 12 weeks were combined into one group, since spike-specific TCR depth and breadth did not differ between the two schedules. A total of approximately 240 trial participants underwent TCR sequencing, of whom 207 received two doses of AZD1222 and 26 received two doses of the MenACWY control vaccine. Trial participants were enrolled by age into subgroups of 18-55, 56-69 and 70-plus years, and about 150, 27 and 61 TCR-sequenced participants, respectively, were included in these subgroups. Summary of the overall study and its limitations: In the small 56-69-year group, the increase in depth fell short of significance, most likely because of low power. Vaccine-associated CD4 TCRs spanned the whole spike protein, with dominant responses in regions 160-218 and 743-854. Because no day 14 peak-response samples were available, the repertoires could be characterized only after the peak T cell response. Reportedly, almost half of the unique spike-specific TCRs recognized epitopes lying outside the regions that are mutated in the B.1.351 and B.1.1.7 variants. Participants were mostly white British and included more females than males, and it was suggested by the authors that clonal diversity may have been underestimated. After two AZD1222 doses, spike-specific TCR breadth and depth were significantly higher than at day 0 and than in MenACWY recipients. Only five to seven AZD1222 recipients were SARS-CoV-2 seropositive at baseline, limiting conclusions about previously exposed vaccinees.

Counted from cysteine to phenylalanine, this CDR3 has 16 amino acids. The CDR3 DNA has 48 bases and is translated from base 1. Unmatched junction bases come to 10, with V trimmed by 5 bases and J by 6 bases. CDR1 and CDR2 are read off the germline V gene as SGHRS and YFSETQ. According to the study, the label for this sample's time point signals: baseline before first vaccination. The vaccinee samples were drawn from two UK trials, COV001 and COV002, one of which was a single-blind randomized controlled phase 2/3 trial testing AZD1222 (ChAdOx1 nCoV-19) in healthy adults. For TCRbeta chain sequencing, PBMC samples from trial participants were taken at day 0 and at day 28 after the second dose. The CDR3 regions of human TCRbeta chains were analyzed by immunosequencing. Processing in the source paper ran as follows. TCRs in the repertoires were compared against a reference library of SARS-CoV-2-specific TCRs that had been generated with the MIRA antigen-specificity platform. Breadth was defined as the fraction of unique TCRs that were SARS-CoV-2-associated, and depth was defined as the fraction of total T cells that were SARS-CoV-2-associated. Each spike-specific TCR was assigned to its reactive spike region and to a CD4 or CD8 class using the MIRA data. Log10-transformed breadth and depth values were compared by one-way ANOVA with Sidak's multiple comparisons tests. The immuneACCESS repertoire file appears here via TCRdb, limited to in-frame rearrangements. These files lack a portion of the clones; in checked studies, under half of the deficit traces to unresolved V genes, and the cause of the others is not known. D and trimming were read from the DNA, whereas the V and J calls and clone size are those reported in that table. Here the sample has some 150,000 clones; about 93% occur a single time. The ten largest clones represent around 1.9% of the sample.

This clone was seen a single time. The specificity of this receptor is unknown. No base quality values were provided; no much bigger clone lies one nucleotide off. This specimen was peripheral blood, taken on day 0 of AZD1222 vaccination. Here the chain combines TRBV5-1 and TRBJ2-1, with TRBD2 matching 11 junction bases. This TCR came from an adult in good health. The sequence in DNA is TGCGCCAGCAGTCTTACTAGCGGGGGAACCCTCAATGAGCAGTTCTTC. This sequence encodes CASSLTSGGTLNEQFF.